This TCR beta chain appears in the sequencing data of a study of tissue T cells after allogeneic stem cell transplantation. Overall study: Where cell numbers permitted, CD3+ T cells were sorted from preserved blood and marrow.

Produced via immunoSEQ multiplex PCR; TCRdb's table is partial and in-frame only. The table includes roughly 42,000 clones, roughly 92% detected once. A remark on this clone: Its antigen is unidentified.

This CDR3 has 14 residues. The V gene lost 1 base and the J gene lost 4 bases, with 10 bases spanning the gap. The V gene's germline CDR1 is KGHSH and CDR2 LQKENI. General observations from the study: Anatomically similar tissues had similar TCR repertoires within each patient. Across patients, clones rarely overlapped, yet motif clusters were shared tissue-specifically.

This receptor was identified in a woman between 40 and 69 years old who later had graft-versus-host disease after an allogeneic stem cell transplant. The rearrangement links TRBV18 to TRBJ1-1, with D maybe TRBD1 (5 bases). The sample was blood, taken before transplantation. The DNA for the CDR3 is TGTGCCAGCTCACCACGTCAGGGTGCCACTGAAGCTTTCTTT. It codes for CASSPRQGATEAFF.